This T cell receptor (beta chain) was profiled in a study of blood T cell repertoires in COVID-19. Germline V gene data show CDR1 as GTSNPN and CDR2 as SVGIG (reference sequence). V lost 0 bases and J 4 bases, leaving 4 bases between the germline ends. CDR3 size: 12 residues. Clones were sequenced by immunoSEQ multiplex PCR, and TCRdb holds only the in-frame ones, with some missing. The sample has roughly 80,000 clones; approximately 81% are singletons. The V call is TRBV30, the J call TRBJ2-1; D call uncertain. Sequencing was performed on peripheral blood. This receptor was obtained from a man older than 75 with acute or convalescent COVID-19. CDR3 DNA: TGTGCCTGGAGTGTACAGTACAATGAGCAGTTCTTC. It translates to CAWSVQYNEQFF.